This record looks at one T cell receptor (beta chain) sequence and its context. Its antigen is still unknown. This CDR3 is also generated by other DNA sequences in the sample. The data originate from a study of PD-1 blockade in classical Hodgkin lymphoma. Whole-study context: Patients were treated with nivolumab at 3 mg/kg, and this was given intravenously every 2 weeks.

Whole-study findings and limits: A significant rise in TCR diversity by C4D1 was seen for CD4+ but not CD8+ cells. When set against healthy donors, newly diagnosed patients were reported to show lower baseline TCR diversity.

Each patient's relapse followed autologous stem cell transplantation, and brentuximab vedotin exposure varied. Germline V gene data show CDR1 as SQVTM and CDR2 as ANQGSEA. The CDR3 totals 13 residues. V lost 4 bases and J lost 2, with 11 bases in between. Assay used: immunoSEQ multiplex PCR; TCRdb lists only in-frame clones, some missing. This sample has about 150,000 clones, with about 81% found just once. Specimen: peripheral blood mononuclear cells (PBMCs), collected before the second cycle of nivolumab. This TCR was recovered from a human donor with classical Hodgkin lymphoma. The chain joins TRBV29-1 to TRBJ1-2; D remains unclear. DNA for the CDR3: TGCAGCGTTGTCATCGATAAGAACTATGGCTACACCTTC. Protein sequence: CSVVIDKNYGYTF.